This is a list of T cell receptor beta chains from one sample in a study of OX40 agonist ivuxolimab in advanced cancers. Produced via immunoSEQ multiplex PCR; TCRdb's table is partial and in-frame only. Here the sample spans tens of thousands of clones, 85% being singletons. Sequences were derived from CD4+ or CD8+ T cells sorted from blood, sampled in a trial of the OX40 agonist ivuxolimab. Source of these receptors: an adult with an advanced solid tumor such as melanoma, head and neck, liver or kidney cancer. CDR3s include the opening cysteine and the closing phenylalanine or tryptophan. D genes are given only for firm matches. For some rows the clone size is stated as once, few or many, or as a class when expanded; others skip it.

V: TRBV5-1; size: NA; D: TRBD1; J: TRBJ1-1; length: 13; CDR3: CASKSTGGTEAFF; DNA: TGCGCCAGCAAGTCGACAGGGGGCACTGAAGCTTTCTTT
V: TRBV28; size: NA; D: NA; J: TRBJ1-3; length: 16; CDR3: CASSPIGWYSGNTIYF; DNA: TGTGCCAGCAGCCCAATCGGTTGGTACTCTGGAAACACCATATATTTT
V: TRBV18; size: NA; D: NA; J: TRBJ1-5; length: 15; CDR3: CASSPQRGSNQPQHF; DNA: TGTGCCAGCTCACCACAACGGGGGAGTAATCAGCCCCAGCATTTT
V: TRBV10-3; size: NA; D: NA; J: TRBJ2-1; length: 12; CDR3: CAISGQGDEQFF; DNA: TGTGCCATCAGTGGCCAAGGAGATGAGCAGTTCTTC
V: TRBV11-2; size: few; D: NA; J: TRBJ1-3; length: 14; CDR3: CASSPRGSGNTIYF; DNA: TGTGCCAGCAGCCCTCGAGGCTCTGGAAACACCATATATTTT
V: TRBV7-2; size: NA; D: TRBD1; J: TRBJ2-7; length: 15; CDR3: CASSYLGTGTYEQYF; DNA: TGTGCCAGCAGCTATTTGGGGACAGGAACCTACGAGCAGTACTTC
V: TRBV5-1; size: NA; D: NA; J: TRBJ2-5; length: 14; CDR3: CASSLAATGETQYF; DNA: TGCGCCAGCAGCTTGGCGGCTACGGGAGAGACCCAGTACTTC
V: TRBV18; size: few; D: TRBD2; J: TRBJ2-1; length: 16; CDR3: CASCSALTGGLTEQFF; DNA: TGTGCCAGCTGCTCCGCCCTAACGGGAGGGCTTACTGAGCAGTTCTTC
V: TRBV30; size: NA; D: TRBD1; J: TRBJ1-6; length: 13; CDR3: CACRGEYNSPLHF; DNA: TGTGCCTGCAGGGGGGAATATAATTCACCCCTCCACTTT
V: TRBV19; size: NA; D: NA; J: TRBJ2-7; length: 14; CDR3: CASSIAGRTYEQYF; DNA: TGTGCCAGTAGTATAGCAGGTAGAACCTACGAGCAGTACTTC
V: TRBV5-1; size: NA; D: NA; J: TRBJ1-6; length: 15; CDR3: CASSVGQRDNSPLHF; DNA: TGCGCCAGCAGCGTAGGACAGCGTGATAATTCACCCCTCCACTTT
V: TRBV6-1; size: NA; D: NA; J: TRBJ2-1; length: 15; CDR3: CASSVRGATHNEQFF; DNA: TGTGCCAGCAGTGTACGGGGGGCTACCCACAATGAGCAGTTCTTC
V: TRBV4-1; size: few; D: TRBD1; J: TRBJ2-3; length: 14; CDR3: CASSQDPDRATQYF; DNA: TGCGCCAGCAGCCAAGATCCGGACAGGGCCACGCAGTATTTT
V: TRBV19; size: NA; D: NA; J: TRBJ2-3; length: 13; CDR3: CASARAPTDTQYF; DNA: TGTGCCAGCGCGCGGGCTCCCACAGATACGCAGTATTTT
V: TRBV19; size: NA; D: TRBD1; J: TRBJ1-1; length: 17; CDR3: CASSIGRDRGRGTEAFF; DNA: TGTGCCAGTAGTATAGGACGGGACAGGGGGCGAGGCACTGAAGCTTTCTTT
V: TRBV6-5; size: NA; D: TRBD1; J: TRBJ2-7; length: 15; CDR3: CASSTRTGPSYEQYF; DNA: TGTGCCAGCAGTACCCGGACAGGGCCCTCCTACGAGCAGTACTTC
V: TRBV7-3; size: few; D: NA; J: TRBJ2-3; length: 15; CDR3: CASSRSSGSTDTQYF; DNA: TGTGCCAGCAGCCGGTCCAGCGGGAGCACAGATACGCAGTATTTT
V: TRBV5-1; size: NA; D: TRBD1; J: TRBJ1-2; length: 16; CDR3: CASSSSGTGGNYGYTF; DNA: TGCGCCAGCAGCTCCTCCGGGACAGGGGGGAACTATGGCTACACCTTC
V: TRBV14; size: NA; D: NA; J: TRBJ1-2; length: 13; CDR3: CASSQVGAKGYTF; DNA: TGTGCCAGCAGCCAAGTGGGGGCAAAGGGCTACACCTTC
V: TRBV6-1; size: NA; D: NA; J: TRBJ2-1; length: 15; CDR3: CASSEAVSSYNEQFF; DNA: TGTGCCAGCAGTGAGGCTGTAAGCTCCTACAATGAGCAGTTCTTC
V: TRBV5-8; size: few; D: NA; J: TRBJ2-6; length: 15; CDR3: CASSLTGSGANVLTF; DNA: TGTGCCAGCAGCCTCACAGGGTCCGGGGCCAACGTCCTGACTTTC
V: TRBV19; size: NA; D: NA; J: TRBJ2-5; length: 14; CDR3: CASSIGGGGETQYF; DNA: TGTGCCAGTAGTATAGGGGGGGGCGGGGAGACCCAGTACTTC
V: TRBV2; size: NA; D: NA; J: TRBJ1-4; length: 13; CDR3: CATLGSVNEKLFF; DNA: TGTGCCACCCTAGGGTCGGTTAATGAAAAACTGTTTTTT
V: TRBV1; size: NA; D: NA; J: TRBJ1-6; length: 14; CDR3: CTSSCRGRSAPLHF; DNA: TGCACCAGCAGCTGCAGGGGACGGTCGGCACCCCTCCACTTT
V: TRBV4-3; size: NA; D: NA; J: TRBJ2-6; length: 17; CDR3: CASSPAVRQTGANVLTF; DNA: TGCGCCAGCAGCCCAGCTGTAAGACAAACGGGGGCCAACGTCCTGACTTTC
V: TRBV13; size: NA; D: TRBD1; J: TRBJ2-5; length: 14; CDR3: CASRKMGQQETQYF; DNA: TGTGCCAGCAGGAAGATGGGACAGCAAGAGACCCAGTACTTC
V: TRBV18; size: NA; D: TRBD1; J: TRBJ2-2; length: 21; CDR3: CASSPRGQWTGRRINTGELFF; DNA: TGTGCCAGCTCACCACGAGGGCAATGGACAGGGAGGAGGATTAACACCGGGGAGCTGTTTTTT
V: TRBV19; size: NA; D: NA; J: TRBJ2-1; length: 13; CDR3: CASSRRFSDEQFF; DNA: TGTGCCAGTAGTAGAAGGTTTTCGGATGAGCAGTTCTTC
V: TRBV5-5; size: NA; D: TRBD1; J: TRBJ1-2; length: 16; CDR3: CASSLAGGGSNYGYTF; DNA: TGTGCCAGCAGCTTGGCCGGAGGGGGCTCTAACTATGGCTACACCTTC
V: TRBV9; size: NA; D: NA; J: TRBJ2-2; length: 16; CDR3: CASSVAAGASTGELFF; DNA: TGTGCCAGCAGCGTAGCGGCGGGGGCTAGCACCGGGGAGCTGTTTTTT
V: TRBV29-1; size: NA; D: NA; J: TRBJ1-2; length: 12; CDR3: CSVEASGGGYTF; DNA: TGCAGCGTTGAAGCTTCCGGGGGAGGCTACACCTTC
V: TRBV21-1; size: NA; D: NA; J: TRBJ1-4; length: 12; CDR3: CASRIRDEKLFF; DNA: TGTGCCAGCAGAATAAGGGACGAAAAACTGTTTTTT
V: TRBV19; size: NA; D: NA; J: TRBJ2-2; length: 14; CDR3: CASRGIANTGELFF; DNA: TGTGCCAGTAGGGGCATCGCGAACACCGGGGAGCTGTTTTTT
V: TRBV10-3; size: NA; D: NA; J: TRBJ1-1; length: 20; CDR3: CAISESPVMGRAGVNTEAFF; DNA: TGTGCCATCAGTGAGTCACCGGTAATGGGCAGGGCAGGGGTAAACACTGAAGCTTTCTTT
V: TRBV20-1; size: NA; D: NA; J: TRBJ1-1; length: 11; CDR3: CSARVQVEAFF; DNA: TGCAGTGCTAGAGTCCAAGTGGAAGCTTTCTTT